The T cell receptor (beta chain) under discussion was sequenced for a study of molecular identifiers for immune sequencing clone quantification. This clonotype was recorded many times. Antigen: not known. The CDR3 has 14 residues. V lost 6 bases to trimming and J lost 0 bases; unmatched junction nucleotides: 0. Notes on the study in general: More than 99% of effector molecules, versus under 1% of naive-cell molecules, belonged to clones above 20 RNA copies.

Listed TCR primers and previously described methods were used for bulk TCR libraries. TCRdb fed the PCR reads into MiXCR, producing one record per CDR3 protein. The sample holds about 330,000 distinct CDR3 sequences, 24% seen once. It was from around 20,000 to 990,000 sorted cells, with 10%, 30% or 50% RNA, that naive CD8 libraries came. Specimen: naive CD8+ T cells from blood, with Jurkat cell RNA spiked in. Described subset: FACS-sorted CD8+CD4-CCR7+CD45RA+ naive T cells. The J gene is TRBJ2-3, the V gene TRBV12-3 or TRBV12-4; 10 nucleotides agree with TRBD1. This TCR came from a human donor in good health. Some libraries in this study had Jurkat cell RNA spiked in. CDR3 DNA sequence: TGTGCCAGCAGGGGACAGGGGAGCACAGATACGCAGTATTTT. Translated: CASRGQGSTDTQYF.